The text below deals with one T cell receptor beta chain. There are many counts of this clonotype. Its antigen remains undetermined. The record has no base qualities; no much larger clone is one base away. These data are taken from a study of T cell repertoires in cytomegalovirus infection (dated by TCRdb to the late 2010s). With respect to the entire study: Donor HLA type was relevant to the analysis, as public TCR beta signatures indicated carriage of CMV infection together with the matching HLA type.

These reads were obtained on an Illumina HiSeq 1500. TCRdb ran its own pipeline on the public reads, namely fastp trimming at Q25 and MiXCR clone calling, and kept in-frame beta chains. Identical CDR3 protein sequences are pooled into one entry, listed with their most common genes and DNA. The sample table contains fewer than 200,000 distinct CDR3 sequences; only one count was recorded for roughly 14% of them. About a quarter of the sample lies in the top ten. Broader findings and caveats from the paper: Carriers of CMV infection plus the relevant HLA type were discriminated by the cumulative frequency of public TCR beta family members in the study cohort and in an independent roughly 400-donor cohort. The ex vivo response was dominated by HLA-C-restricted CMV-specific TCR beta clonotypes, which also provided the single most frequent clonotype in two of eight donors.

The cysteine opens and the phenylalanine closes a CDR3 of 16 amino acids. Of the read, only the CDR3 DNA is kept; its 48 bases are in frame from base 1. CDR1 and CDR2 were assigned from the germline V gene as SGHVS and FNYEAQ. V loses 5 bases at its end and J loses 2 bases; junction bases beyond the gene matches: 3. Sequencing used PBMCs. The source of this sequence is a human donor in good health (CMV status not recorded). Some clones in this sample may be carry-over from other donors' samples. The sequence links TRBV7-6 to TRBJ2-1, and 13 bases in between align with TRBD2. The CDR3 sequence is CASSPGTSGTYNEQFF. The sequenced DNA: TGTGCCAGCAGCCCAGGGACTAGCGGGACCTACAATGAGCAGTTCTTC.